The 30 T cell receptor beta chains presented below share a single source sample, sequenced in a study of blood T cells in healthy people across ages (dated by TCRdb to between 2015 and 2017). Libraries were built with 5' RACE. This sample was sequenced with an Illumina HiSeq 2500. A second roughly 6 to 12 cycle PCR used a sample-barcoded 5' primer and a J-beta primer mix. Through fastp at Q25 and MiXCR, TCRdb rebuilt clones from the public reads, retaining in-frame beta chains. Each CDR3 protein gets just one entry, which takes the most common genes and DNA from the rows behind it. The sample data list approximately 850,000 distinct CDR3 sequences, and roughly 44% of these were observed just once. The ten largest account for roughly 18% of the sample. The material sequenced was blood. The receptor set was obtained from a man between 60 and 75 years old in good health.

This chain links TRBV6-6 with TRBJ2-7; D is perhaps TRBD1 (5 bases). Trimming shortened V by 5 bases and J by 0 bases, and 14 bases separated the two germline ends. The germline gives CDR1 MNHNY, CDR2 SVGAGI (reference sequence). The CDR3 has 15 residues. DNA for the CDR3: TGTGCCAGCAGTAACCCGCCGGACAACTCCTACGAGCAGTACTTC. Amino acids: CASSNPPDNSYEQYF.

This clonotype was counted only a few times. This chain joins TRBV5-1 and TRBJ2-5; a weak D match, TRBD1 (6 bases). The DNA end lines up better with TRBJ2-7; the J call may be wrong. The CDR3 covers 12 residues. Germline V gene lookup returns CDR1 SGHRS and CDR2 YFSETQ. DNA of the CDR3: TGCGCCAGCAGCTTCAACAGGGACGAGCAGTACTTC. Encoded protein: CASSFNRDEQYF.

This clonotype has more than one count but fewer than ten. The chain recombines TRBV2 with TRBJ2-1; 12 bases align to TRBD2. The length of the CDR3 is 16 residues. Trimming removed 1 base from V and 3 bases from J; junction bases left unmatched: 1. Germline V gene lookup returns CDR1 SNHLY and CDR2 FYNNEI. Written as DNA, the CDR3 is TGTGCCAGCAGTGAAGGGACTAGCGGGGTCTACAATGAGCAGTTCTTC. Protein sequence: CASSEGTSGVYNEQFF.

The genes are TRBV6-2 or TRBV6-3 and TRBJ2-5; D perhaps matches TRBD2 (6 bases). The DNA end is more similar to TRBJ2-7, so the J call may be wrong. The germline V gene has CDR1 MNHEY and CDR2 SVGEGT. There are 11 residues in the CDR3. This CDR3 is CASGTFSEQYF. In nucleotides, the CDR3 is TGTGCCAGTGGGACTTTCTCCGAGCAGTACTTC.

V usage is TRBV12-3 or TRBV12-4 and J usage is TRBJ1-2, with a possible D match to TRBD1 (5 bases). V lost 3 bases and J 8 bases, leaving 13 bases between the germline ends. This CDR3 has 13 amino acids. CDR3: CASSFRGSRGYTF. CDR3 nucleotide sequence: TGTGCCAGCAGTTTCCGGGGGTCGCGGGGCTACACCTTC.

V is TRBV2 and J is TRBJ1-2; 7 positions match TRBD1. Germline V gene sequence: CDR1 SNHLY, CDR2 FYNNEI. The CDR3 extends over 13 amino acids. V lost 9 bases, J lost 2 bases, and 6 bases stayed unmatched. CDR3 in amino acids: CASQMDRNYGYTF. The CDR3 nucleotides read TGTGCCAGTCAGATGGACAGGAACTATGGCTACACCTTC. The full variable domain, completed using reference TRBV2 and TRBJ1-2, is EPEVTQTPSHQVTQMGQEVILRCVPISNHLYFYWYRQILGQKVEFLVSFYNNEISEKSEIFDDQFSVERPDGSNFTLKIRSTKLEDSAMYFCASQMDRNYGYTFGSGTRLTVV.

This clonotype has more than one count but fewer than ten. The chain carries TRBV20-1 and TRBJ2-7, with 8 bases fitting TRBD2. The V and J ends lost 4 bases and 2 bases, in that order; junction bases with no gene match: 1. CDR1 and CDR2 (germline): DFQATT, SNEGSKA (reference sequence). CDR3 length: 12 amino acids. CDR3: CSAKRGTYEQYF. CDR3 nucleotide sequence: TGCAGTGCTAAGCGGGGGACCTACGAGCAGTACTTC.

This clonotype was observed at least ten times. V and J are TRBV29-1 and TRBJ2-5; the D call may be TRBD1 or TRBD2 (5 bases each). Per germline, CDR1 SQVTM and CDR2 ANQGSEA. The CDR3 has 13 amino acids. V was pared by 6 bases and J by 4 bases, with 15 bases between. The CDR3 is CSVVGALTETQYF. Written as DNA, the CDR3 is TGCAGCGTCGTCGGGGCCCTTACAGAGACCCAGTACTTC.

This clonotype was seen a few times. The rearrangement joins TRBV27 to TRBJ2-5; 7 positions match TRBD1. The CDR3 loop spans 15 amino acids. Germline CDR1 reads MNHEY; CDR2 reads SMNVEV (reference sequence). V lost 4 bases to trimming and J lost 6 bases; unmatched junction nucleotides: 11. The CDR3 sequence is CASSSNRQGRKTQYF. In nucleotides, the CDR3 is TGTGCCAGCAGTTCTAACAGACAGGGAAGGAAGACCCAGTACTTC.

The genes are TRBV4-1 and TRBJ2-2; D possibly uses TRBD1 or TRBD2 (5 bases each). The germline V gene encodes CDR1 MGHRA and CDR2 YSYEKL. The CDR3 has 14 amino acids. Trimming took off 3 bases at V and 6 bases at J, with 11 bases between the two ends. CDR3 DNA: TGCGCCAGCAGCCAGGGGCGGGTGGCCGGGGAGCTGTTTTTT. Encoded protein: CASSQGRVAGELFF.

In this sample, this clonotype turned up a few times. V gene TRBV5-1 combines with J gene TRBJ2-7, with no clear D. Deletions cut 3 bases from V and 0 bases from J, with 13 bases between. CDR3 size: 15 residues. Germline CDR1 SGHRS, CDR2 YFSETQ. Here the CDR3 DNA reads TGCGCCAGCAGCTCCGGGTCTCTTCCCTCCTACGAGCAGTACTTC. Translation gives CASSSGSLPSYEQYF.

The rearrangement links TRBV7-2 to TRBJ2-3, with 11 bases aligning to TRBD2. Looked up from germline, CDR1 is SGHTA and CDR2 is FQGNSA. The CDR3 covers 20 residues. V gave up 0 bases and J gave up 0 bases; unmatched junction bases: 11. DNA of the CDR3: TGTGCCAGCAGCTTAGCGCCCTTCACTAGCGGGGGATCTAGCACAGATACGCAGTATTTT. It codes for CASSLAPFTSGGSSTDTQYF.

Notes on this clonotype: With a much larger clone just one base away, this may be a read error. The rearrangement links TRBV29-1 to TRBJ2-5; 7 nucleotides line up with TRBD1. The V and J ends lost 3 bases and 11 bases, in that order; junction bases with no gene match: 18. Germline lookup yields CDR1 SQVTM and CDR2 ANQGSEA. The CDR3 has 15 residues. This chain's CDR3 is CSVDPGQTKNNEQYF. In nucleotides, the CDR3 is TGCAGCGTTGACCCGGGACAGACTAAAAACAATGAGCAGTACTTC.

Concerning this clonotype itself: At one end the junction does not follow the germline gene, possibly because of a read error. The CDR3 bases are TGTGCCAGCAGCAAGACTAGCGTCTGCGCAGATATGCAGTATTTT. Protein: CASSKTSVCADMQYF. The V call is TRBV12-3 or TRBV12-4, the J call TRBJ2-3, with 8 bases aligning to TRBD2. The CDR3 is 15 amino acids.

This clonotype turned up a few times. The V call is TRBV6-2 or TRBV6-3, the J call TRBJ2-3; 8 bases line up with TRBD1. Germline assignment: CDR1 MNHEY and CDR2 SVGEGT. The CDR3 has 15 amino acids. Trimming cost V 6 bases and J 4 bases; bases outside gene matches: 9. The CDR3 DNA follows: TGTGCCAGCAGGAAGACAGGGGTGGTCCCAGATACGCAGTATTTT. Its protein product is CASRKTGVVPDTQYF.

The chain employs TRBV7-2 and TRBJ2-2; 8 positions agree with TRBD2. The V gene end was trimmed by 7 bases and the J gene end by 6 bases; junction bases not matched to a gene: 10. Germline V lookup: CDR1 SGHTA, CDR2 FQGNSA. CDR3 length: 15 amino acids. The CDR3 spells CASTISRGGSGELFF. In DNA, the CDR3 is TGTGCCAGCACCATCTCTCGGGGGGGTTCCGGGGAGCTGTTTTTT.

This clonotype has just a few counts. The rearrangement links TRBV7-9 to TRBJ2-5, with D possibly being TRBD1 (6 bases). Between the trimmed V and J ends, which lost 5 bases and 2 bases, there was a span of 18 bases. Germline-derived CDR1 and CDR2 are SEHNR and FQNEAQ (reference sequence). This CDR3 comprises 16 residues. DNA for the CDR3: TGTGCCAGCAGCGCCCGTACCGGGACACAACAAGAGACCCAGTACTTC. Its protein is CASSARTGTQQETQYF.

This clonotype was observed a handful of times. V is TRBV7-2 and J is TRBJ1-2, with D perhaps matching TRBD1 (6 bases). The CDR3 length is 18 residues. Germline CDR1 and CDR2: SGHTA and FQGNSA. V was pared by 1 base and J by 0 bases, with 18 bases between. The CDR3 sequence is CASSLDGGLNLANYGYTF. The DNA for the CDR3 is TGTGCCAGCAGCTTAGATGGGGGGCTCAATTTGGCTAACTATGGCTACACCTTC.

The chain recombines TRBV19 with TRBJ2-7, with TRBD2 matching 7 bases. CDR3 size: 15 residues. Germline V gene sequence: CDR1 LNHDA, CDR2 SQIVND (reference sequence). The trim removed 0 bases at V and 0 bases at J, leaving 2 bases unmatched. The CDR3 is CASSIEAGISYEQYF. For the CDR3, the DNA is TGTGCCAGTAGTATAGAAGCGGGAATCTCCTACGAGCAGTACTTC.

The J gene is TRBJ1-1, the V gene TRBV10-3, with 11 bases lining up with TRBD1. The trim removed 6 bases at V and 1 base at J, leaving 1 base unmatched. The length of the CDR3 is 14 residues. Looked up from germline, CDR1 is ENHRY and CDR2 is SYGVKD. CDR3 coding DNA: TGTGCCATCAGGGACAGGGGGCAGAACACTGAAGCTTTCTTT. Translated, it gives CAIRDRGQNTEAFF.

This clonotype was detected once. The rearrangement links TRBV12-3 or TRBV12-4 to TRBJ1-5; a possible D gene is TRBD1 (5 bases). The CDR3 loop spans 17 amino acids. V shed 7 bases and J shed 7 bases, with 26 bases lying between them. The CDR3 DNA sequence: TGTGCCAGCATCCTAGGGGACTCCCTCGGTGTCGGACAGCCCCAGCATTTT. It codes for CASILGDSLGVGQPQHF.

There are a few counts of this clonotype. This chain links TRBV5-1 with TRBJ2-1; TRBD1 matches at 7 bases. There are 13 residues in the CDR3. From germline, CDR1 is SGHRS and CDR2 YFSETQ. Trimming removed 0 bases from V and 12 bases from J; junction bases left unmatched: 6. The CDR3 nucleotides read TGCGCCAGCAGCTTGGGACAGGGAGTTATGCAGTTCTTC. Translated, it gives CASSLGQGVMQFF. Combining the CDR3 with reference TRBV5-1 and TRBJ2-1 gives the whole variable domain KAGVTQTPRYLIKTRGQQVTLSCSPISGHRSVSWYQQTPGQGLQFLFEYFSETQRNKGNFPGRFSGRQFSNSRSEMNVSTLELGDSALYLCASSLGQGVMQFFGPGTRLTVL.

This clonotype was seen once. CDR3 in amino acids: CASSPTTATTNVLTF. Written as DNA, the CDR3 is TGTGCCAGCTCTCCTACGACAGCGACGACCAACGTCCTGACTTTC. The genes are TRBV18 and TRBJ2-6; D is possibly TRBD1 (5 bases). Germline V gene sequence: CDR1 KGHSH, CDR2 LQKENI. Between the trimmed V and J ends, which lost 6 bases and 8 bases, there was a span of 17 bases. The CDR3 loop spans 15 amino acids.

The chain uses TRBV12-3 or TRBV12-4 and TRBJ2-1; D may correspond to TRBD1 or TRBD2 (7 bases each). Trimming took off 3 bases at V and 4 bases at J, with 19 bases between the two ends. The length of the CDR3 is 17 residues. The CDR3 DNA follows: TGTGCCAGCAGTTTTAATTGGGAGGGGGCTTGGTACAATGAGCAGTTCTTC. It codes for CASSFNWEGAWYNEQFF.

This rearrangement joins TRBV5-1 to TRBJ2-5, with 9 bases fitting TRBD2. The CDR3 covers 15 residues. With V trimmed by 4 bases and J by 3 bases, 7 bases remained unmatched. The germline gives CDR1 SGHRS, CDR2 YFSETQ. The DNA for the CDR3 is TGCGCCAGCAGCCCCAGCGGGGGGCCTGAAGAGACCCAGTACTTC. It encodes CASSPSGGPEETQYF. Together with reference TRBV5-1 and TRBJ2-5, the CDR3 gives the full variable domain: KAGVTQTPRYLIKTRGQQVTLSCSPISGHRSVSWYQQTPGQGLQFLFEYFSETQRNKGNFPGRFSGRQFSNSRSEMNVSTLELGDSALYLCASSPSGGPEETQYFGPGTRLLVL.

This clonotype occurred a few times. The J gene is TRBJ2-5, the V gene TRBV6-2 or TRBV6-3, with unresolved D. This CDR3 has 15 residues. V dropped 7 bases and J dropped 2 bases, with 17 bases sitting between them. The germline V gene has CDR1 MNHEY and CDR2 SVGEGT. Here the CDR3 reads CASNYPRQFQETQYF. The CDR3 DNA is TGTGCCAGCAACTACCCTCGGCAGTTTCAAGAGACCCAGTACTTC.

The chain has TRBV12-3 or TRBV12-4 and TRBJ2-5; 8 bases line up with TRBD2. The CDR3 sequence is 16 residues long. Trimming cost V 5 bases and J 5 bases; bases outside gene matches: 13. The CDR3 loop reads CASSPDSGVGMETQYF. The CDR3 nucleotides are TGTGCCAGCAGTCCCGATAGCGGGGTAGGGATGGAGACCCAGTACTTC.

This clonotype appeared a few times. This sequence joins TRBV4-1 and TRBJ2-3; D uncertain. CDR1 is MGHRA, CDR2 YSYEKL, per germline. There are 13 residues in the CDR3. Trimming shortened V by 4 bases and J by 7 bases, and 12 bases separated the two germline ends. CDR3 loop: CASSREGAYTQYF. The CDR3, as DNA: TGCGCCAGCAGCCGGGAAGGAGCTTATACGCAGTATTTT.

V is TRBV6-5 and J is TRBJ2-3, with 10 bases matching TRBD1. The ends lost 5 bases at V and 1 base at J; junction bases unmatched: 6. From germline, CDR1 is MNHEY and CDR2 SVGAGI. CDR3 length: 16 residues. CDR3 coding DNA: TGTGCCAGCAGTCGGACAGGGGGGATGGGCACAGATACGCAGTATTTT. Protein: CASSRTGGMGTDTQYF.

The V gene is TRBV6-5, the J gene TRBJ1-1, with D possibly being TRBD1 (5 bases). Germline CDR1 reads MNHEY; CDR2 reads SVGAGI. Trimming left V 0 bases short and J 11 bases short, with 10 bases between. The CDR3 loop spans 12 amino acids. The CDR3 reads CASSYSGGVAFF. The CDR3 DNA reads TGTGCCAGCAGTTACTCGGGGGGGGTCGCTTTCTTT.